This T cell receptor (beta chain) was recorded in a study of T cell responses to AZD1222 COVID-19 vaccine. The study's findings and limits: Spike-specific TCR repertoires showed rising breadth and depth after two AZD1222 doses. The sample set comprised mostly white British donors with more females, and clonal diversity was possibly underestimated. Repertoires were collected only later (after the peak T cell response had occurred). Baseline serostatus was positive in only a handful of AZD1222 recipients.

Germline CDR1 reads SGHTA; CDR2 reads FQGTGA. CDR3 size: 15 residues. With V trimmed by 4 bases and J by 8 bases, 8 bases remained unmatched. Turning to this clone: Its target is unknown.

Method: immunoSEQ multiplex PCR; TCRdb's copy keeps in-frame clones and lacks some. The table includes around 84,000 clones, approximately 85% detected once. Sample: peripheral blood, taken 28 days after the second AZD1222 dose. The chain employs TRBV7-3 and TRBJ2-1; 10 bases are a match to TRBD1. The TCR was taken from an adult who received the AZD1222 COVID-19 vaccine. In DNA form, the CDR3 reads TGTGCCAGCAGCTCCCGGGACAGGGGAAGGGATGAGCAGTTCTTC. The encoded protein is CASSSRDRGRDEQFF.